These 30 T cell receptor beta chains share one sample of origin, sequenced in a study of graft-versus-host responses after intestinal transplantation. Their recognized antigens are unknown. Only in-frame clones appear in the TCRdb table, and some are missing; sequencing was by immunoSEQ multiplex PCR. The repertoire holds fewer than 95,000 clones, with about 93% as singletons. Specimen: unstimulated CD8+ T cells sorted from spleen or lymph node cells, collected before intestinal transplant. All receptors come from a human donor who received an intestinal transplant.

This chain uses TRBV7-9 with TRBJ1-4; D gene ambiguous. Germline V gene sequence: CDR1 SEHNR, CDR2 FQNEAQ (reference sequence). The CDR3 sequence is 16 residues long. Trimming shortened V by 3 bases and J by 8 bases, and 19 bases separated the two germline ends. The DNA of the CDR3 is TGTGCCAGCAGCTTCGGTGGTGGAGGGAAGAACGAAAAACTGTTTTTT. Translating gives CASSFGGGGKNEKLFF. Combining the CDR3 with reference TRBV7-9 and TRBJ1-4 gives the whole variable domain DTGVSQNPRHKITKRGQNVTFRCDPISEHNRLYWYRQTLGQGPEFLTYFQNEAQLEKSRLLSDRFSAERPKGSFSTLEIQRTEQGDSAMYLCASSFGGGGKNEKLFFGSGTQLSVL.

This rearrangement joins TRBV7-9 to TRBJ1-1, with 8 nucleotides matching TRBD1. After removal of 5 bases from V and 3 bases from J, the junction contained 8 bases not matched to a gene. CDR1 is SEHNR and CDR2 is FQNEAQ in the germline V gene (reference sequence). The CDR3 runs 15 residues. The CDR3 here is CASSPLTGAHTEAFF. The CDR3 DNA sequence: TGTGCCAGCAGCCCGTTGACAGGGGCACACACTGAAGCTTTCTTT.

The sample holds one count of this clone. The rearrangement uses TRBV5-1 and TRBJ1-1; 8 bases are shared with TRBD1. Germline CDR1 SGHRS, CDR2 YFSETQ. The CDR3 consists of 18 residues. V trimming: 2 bases; J trimming: 5 bases; junction bases outside the gene matches: 17. CDR3 residues: CASSFNETGDRLETEAFF. The CDR3 coding sequence is TGCGCCAGCAGCTTCAATGAGACAGGGGATCGGTTGGAGACTGAAGCTTTCTTT.

This clone was counted between two and nine times. The rearrangement links TRBV6-5 to TRBJ2-7; 9 nucleotides align to TRBD1. This CDR3 contains 14 residues. Losses at the gene ends were 2 bases for V and 4 bases for J; bases not matched to a gene: 3. Germline V gene data show CDR1 as MNHEY and CDR2 as SVGAGI. The CDR3 spells CASSYAGTGYEQYF. CDR3 bases: TGTGCCAGCAGTTACGCCGGGACAGGGTACGAGCAGTACTTC.

To note about this clone: The sample holds other DNA sequences that translate to the same CDR3. The chain combines TRBV27 with TRBJ1-1; D may be TRBD1 (5 bases). Trimming removed 4 bases at V and 0 bases at J, with 6 bases between. Germline CDR1 reads MNHEY; CDR2 reads SMNVEV (reference sequence). The CDR3 has 13 residues. The CDR3 here is CASSSTVNTEAFF. CDR3 bases: TGTGCCAGCAGTTCGACAGTGAACACTGAAGCTTTCTTT.

The V gene is TRBV11-2, the J gene TRBJ2-3; 8 bases are shared with TRBD2. CDR1 and CDR2 (germline): SGHAT, FQNNGV. The CDR3 sequence is 15 residues long. J gave up 5 bases and V 2 bases, and 6 bases lay outside the gene matches. The CDR3 is CASSLWRGEVDTQYF. Here the CDR3 DNA reads TGTGCCAGCAGCTTATGGCGGGGGGAGGTAGATACGCAGTATTTT.

The chain is built from TRBV7-2 and TRBJ1-1, with 9 positions matching TRBD1. The CDR3 runs to 14 residues. Germline CDR1 SGHTA, CDR2 FQGNSA. V shed 5 bases, J shed 6 bases, and the junction held 7 bases outside the gene matches. CDR3 sequence reads: CASSPQGAIAEAFF. In DNA, the CDR3 is TGTGCCAGCAGCCCACAGGGGGCGATCGCTGAAGCTTTCTTT.

This chain uses TRBV5-1 with TRBJ1-1; D perhaps matches TRBD1 (6 bases). The CDR3 runs to 12 residues. Trimming left V 3 bases short and J 8 bases short, with 11 bases between. Germline lookup yields CDR1 SGHRS and CDR2 YFSETQ. CDR3: CASSYNREEAFF. The CDR3 DNA follows: TGCGCCAGCAGCTACAACAGGGAAGAAGCTTTCTTT.

V usage is TRBV6-5 and J usage is TRBJ1-2, with 10 bases aligning to TRBD1. Trimming took 5 bases from V and 5 from J; bases not matched to a gene: 8. In germline, CDR1 is MNHEY, CDR2 SVGAGI. The CDR3 is 15 amino acids. The CDR3 nucleotides are TGTGCCAGCAGTCAACCGACAGGGGGCGAATATGGCTACACCTTC. Translating gives CASSQPTGGEYGYTF.

The rearrangement joins TRBV30 to TRBJ1-1; D gene ambiguous. This CDR3 has 14 amino acids. V gave up 8 bases and J gave up 3 bases, with 19 bases separating them. The germline V gene encodes CDR1 GTSNPN and CDR2 SVGIG (reference sequence). The CDR3 DNA sequence: TGTGCCAGTCGCCCCACGGAGAGGGACACTGAAGCTTTCTTT. This translates into CASRPTERDTEAFF.

The chain carries TRBV7-9 and TRBJ2-1, with 8 bases lining up with TRBD2. The V gene's germline CDR1 is SEHNR and CDR2 FQNEAQ (reference sequence). This CDR3 has 19 amino acids. Losses at the gene ends were 5 bases for V and 3 bases for J; bases not matched to a gene: 18. Here the CDR3 DNA reads TGTGCCAGCAGCCTTAGCGGGGAAGAGTCCCGTTTATACTACAATGAGCAGTTCTTC. As protein: CASSLSGEESRLYYNEQFF.

J is TRBJ2-7 and V is TRBV11-3; 8 nucleotides align to TRBD2. Unmatched junction bases numbered 14, after V lost 5 bases and J lost 5 bases. The CDR3 contains 16 residues. Per the germline V gene, CDR1 is SGHNT and CDR2 is YENEEA. The CDR3 DNA follows: TGTGCCAGCAGCCTTCCACCGGGACTAGGGCCCGACGAGCAGTACTTC. Translating it yields CASSLPPGLGPDEQYF.

A few counts support this clone. The V call is TRBV10-3, the J call TRBJ1-3; 10 bases match TRBD1. The CDR3 totals 15 residues. With V trimmed by 3 bases and J by 6 bases, 5 bases remained unmatched. CDR1 and CDR2 (germline): ENHRY, SYGVKD. The CDR3 loop is CAISDRGQGINTIYF. The DNA for the CDR3 is TGTGCCATCAGTGATCGGGGACAGGGGATAAACACCATATATTTT.

This rearrangement joins TRBV11-2 to TRBJ1-1; 8 positions agree with TRBD1. This CDR3 spans 14 amino acids. CDR1 is SGHAT, CDR2 FQNNGV, per germline. The J segment lost 4 bases and the V segment lost 5 bases, leaving 6 bases of the junction unmatched. The CDR3 nucleotides read TGTGCCAGCAGCCTAGGGGACAGGATCACTGAAGCTTTCTTT. Encoded protein: CASSLGDRITEAFF.

The rearrangement links TRBV7-9 to TRBJ1-1; weak D call: TRBD1 (5 bases). The CDR3 length is 16 residues. Trimming cost V 5 bases and J 0 bases, with 16 bases left between them. Per germline, CDR1 SEHNR and CDR2 FQNEAQ (reference sequence). The CDR3 region has the DNA TGTGCCAGCAGCACCCCTACGACAGTGATGAACACTGAAGCTTTCTTT. This translates into CASSTPTTVMNTEAFF.

CDR3 bases: TGTGCCTGGACGTATACAGGGAGACATGAAGCTTTCTTT. Its protein product is CAWTYTGRHEAFF. This chain uses TRBV30 with TRBJ1-1; D is perhaps TRBD1 (6 bases). The CDR3 is 13 residues long. V lost 4 bases and J 7 bases, leaving 16 bases between the germline ends. Per germline, CDR1 GTSNPN and CDR2 SVGIG (reference sequence).

The chain is built from TRBV30 and TRBJ1-3; possible D gene TRBD1, 6 bases. The CDR3 is 13 residues long. V gave up 6 bases and J gave up 3 bases, with 12 bases separating them. Per germline, CDR1 GTSNPN and CDR2 SVGIG (reference sequence). The CDR3 DNA follows: TGTGCCTGTGACAGGCGTGATGGAAACACCATATATTTT. Protein: CACDRRDGNTIYF.

The chain combines TRBV6-5 with TRBJ2-1; 11 bases align to TRBD2. Germline CDR1 is MNHEY and CDR2 is SVGAGI. The CDR3 length is 15 residues. V trimming: 2 bases; J trimming: 7 bases; junction bases outside the gene matches: 4. This chain's CDR3 is CASSYVGTSGNEQFF. The CDR3 nucleotides read TGTGCCAGCAGTTACGTGGGGACTAGCGGAAATGAGCAGTTCTTC.

This clone occurred once. This rearrangement joins TRBV30 to TRBJ1-2; perhaps TRBD1 as D (6 bases). Germline CDR1 is GTSNPN and CDR2 is SVGIG (reference sequence). CDR3 length equals 14 residues. V was shortened by 2 bases and J by 4 bases, with 14 bases between the two germline ends. CDR3 region: CAWSHPGASYGYTF. The CDR3 DNA sequence: TGTGCCTGGAGTCACCCAGGGGCGAGCTATGGCTACACCTTC. Based on the CDR3 plus reference TRBV30 and TRBJ1-2, the full variable domain is SQTIHQWPATLVQPVGSPLSLECTVEGTSNPNLYWYRQAAGRGLQLLFYSVGIGQISSEVPQNLSASRPQDRQFILSSKKLLLSDSGFYLCAWSHPGASYGYTFGSGTRLTVV.

The rearrangement links TRBV4-3 to TRBJ2-2; D remains unclear. V was cut by 0 bases and J by 1 base, with 6 bases left in between. The CDR3 sequence is 15 residues long. Germline CDR1 and CDR2: LGHNA and YSLEER. The CDR3 sequence: CASSQDGGNTGELFF. Written as DNA, the CDR3 is TGCGCCAGCAGCCAAGACGGCGGGAACACCGGGGAGCTGTTTTTT.

The chain employs TRBV5-5 and TRBJ2-3, with a possible D match to TRBD2 (5 bases). V was clipped by 5 bases and J by 1 base, with 11 bases between them. The CDR3 sequence is 14 residues long. The germline V gene has CDR1 SGHKS and CDR2 YYEKEE (reference sequence). CDR3 loop: CASRLDGGTDTQYF. For the CDR3, the DNA is TGTGCCAGCAGACTCGACGGGGGCACAGATACGCAGTATTTT.

A remark on this clone: Other DNA sequences in the sample encode the same CDR3. The chain couples TRBV6-5 to TRBJ2-1, with D possibly TRBD1 on 6 matching bases. The germline CDR1 and CDR2 sequences are MNHEY and SVGAGI. This CDR3 spans 15 amino acids. Trimming stripped 3 bases from V and 7 bases from J, with 16 bases between. CDR3 region: CASSYGEGVYNEQFF. In nucleotides, the CDR3 is TGTGCCAGCAGTTATGGAGAGGGGGTATATAATGAGCAGTTCTTC.

The chain has TRBV19 and TRBJ1-5; 9 bases line up with TRBD1. Germline assignment: CDR1 LNHDA and CDR2 SQIVND (reference sequence). The CDR3 contains 16 residues. The J segment lost 4 bases and the V segment lost 6 bases, leaving 10 bases of the junction unmatched. The CDR3 sequence is CASRDPGTGKNQPQHF. The CDR3, as DNA: TGTGCCAGTAGAGACCCCGGGACAGGGAAGAATCAGCCCCAGCATTTT.

The DNA for the CDR3 is TGTGCCTGGAGTGTGACAGGGATTGGATATGCGGATGTTCAGTGGAGCTCCTATAATTCACCCCTCCACTTT. The encoded protein is CAWSVTGIGYADVQWSSYNSPLHF. V usage is TRBV30 and J usage is TRBJ1-6, with TRBD1 matching 7 bases. V lost 0 bases, J lost 0 bases, and 26 bases stayed unmatched. The CDR3 is 24 residues long. In germline, CDR1 is GTSNPN, CDR2 SVGIG (reference sequence).

The genes are TRBV7-9 and TRBJ2-2, with D perhaps matching TRBD1 (5 bases). The V gene lost 4 bases and the J gene lost 7 bases, with 13 bases spanning the gap. Germline V lookup: CDR1 SEHNR, CDR2 FQNEAQ (reference sequence). This CDR3 contains 14 residues. CDR3 sequence: CASSSTELDGELFF. The DNA of the CDR3 is TGTGCCAGCAGCTCGACAGAGCTCGACGGGGAGCTGTTTTTT.

The chain joins TRBV19 to TRBJ2-7; D gene uncertain. V was clipped by 4 bases and J by 6 bases, with 19 bases between them. Germline V gene data show CDR1 as LNHDA and CDR2 as SQIVND (reference sequence). The CDR3 contains 15 residues. The DNA for the CDR3 is TGTGCCAGTAGTACTCCCCTCGACACAGCTCGCGAGCAGTACTTC. This sequence encodes CASSTPLDTAREQYF.

CDR3 amino acids: CASTSGGTGADEKLFF. The CDR3 nucleotides are TGCGCCAGCACGTCCGGAGGTACAGGGGCGGACGAAAAACTGTTTTTT. V is TRBV4-1 and J is TRBJ1-4; 7 nucleotides align to TRBD1. Germline V gene data show CDR1 as MGHRA and CDR2 as YSYEKL. V lost 7 bases to trimming and J lost 8 bases; unmatched junction nucleotides: 16. The CDR3 covers 16 residues.

The genes are TRBV5-1 and TRBJ2-1; TRBD2 matches at 8 bases. The CDR3 length is 15 residues. Per germline, CDR1 SGHRS and CDR2 YFSETQ. V trimming: 0 bases; J trimming: 6 bases; junction bases outside the gene matches: 5. Here the CDR3 DNA reads TGCGCCAGCAGCTTGGCGGGGGGGCCTGGCAATGAGCAGTTCTTC. Its protein product is CASSLAGGPGNEQFF.

The chain is built from TRBV30 and TRBJ2-4; maybe TRBD1 (5 bases). The CDR3 is 14 residues long. V lost 6 bases and J 8 bases, leaving 20 bases between the germline ends. Germline values: CDR1 GTSNPN, CDR2 SVGIG (reference sequence). CDR3 protein: CACRNIGSRDIQYF. The CDR3 nucleotides read TGTGCCTGCCGAAACATTGGAAGCAGGGACATTCAGTACTTC. The full variable domain, its missing parts supplied by reference TRBV30 and TRBJ2-4, is SQTIHQWPATLVQPVGSPLSLECTVEGTSNPNLYWYRQAAGRGLQLLFYSVGIGQISSEVPQNLSASRPQDRQFILSSKKLLLSDSGFYLCACRNIGSRDIQYFGAGTRLSVL.

The chain uses TRBV6-5 and TRBJ1-1; 8 nucleotides align to TRBD1. Germline CDR1 MNHEY, CDR2 SVGAGI. The CDR3 extends over 13 amino acids. The V segment lost 4 bases and the J segment 6 bases; nucleotides outside the gene matches: 4. The CDR3 sequence: CASSSQGASEAFF. The CDR3 DNA follows: TGTGCCAGCAGTTCTCAGGGGGCTTCTGAAGCTTTCTTT.